This record covers a single T cell receptor (beta chain). The data were obtained in a study of blood T cell repertoires in COVID-19. For the study at large: The United States, Italy and Spain supplied acute and convalescent COVID-19 samples. PBMCs, B-cell-depleted T cells, or T cells were the source of the cDNA or gDNA that made up the material.

Authors' methods: Counts of nucleated cells, estimated from reference gene primer amplification, were obtained. The method was immunoSEQ multiplex PCR; TCRdb's version includes in-frame clones alone and lacks a portion of them. Clonal size and the V and J genes are those of that table, whereas D and trimming came from the DNA. This sample has about 130,000 clones, with approximately 83% found just once. Germline assignment: CDR1 SGHRS and CDR2 YFSETQ. The CDR3 loop spans 18 amino acids. V dropped 4 bases and J dropped 0; count of bases not matched to a gene: 13. Input material: peripheral blood. The chain carries TRBV5-1 and TRBJ2-7; 10 bases align to TRBD2. This TCR was sampled from a man older than 75 with active or convalescent COVID-19. Here the CDR3 reads CASSQPGLALGYSYEQYF. Here the CDR3 DNA reads TGCGCCAGCAGCCAGCCGGGACTAGCGTTGGGATACTCCTACGAGCAGTACTTC.